Sequencing of this TCR beta chain was carried out in a study of T cells in Graves' hyperthyroidism and ophthalmopathy. Amplification yielded TCR beta CDR3 regions, with RNA transcripts as the source. HTBI primers drove first-round RT-PCR of the TCR CDR3. TCRdb re-called the multiplex PCR reads with MiXCR, one entry per CDR3 protein. The sample records roughly 420,000 distinct CDR3 sequences, 15% to 19% being singletons. This clonotype was found many times. PBMCs were collected from a roughly 9.7 ml volume of fresh peripheral blood. After removal of 5 bases from V and 4 bases from J, the junction contained 10 bases not matched to a gene. The CDR3 totals 14 residues. Germline-derived CDR1 and CDR2 are DFQATT and SNEGSKA (reference sequence).

The chain uses TRBV20-1 and TRBJ2-7, with 8 bases matching TRBD1. This clonotype was obtained from a woman aged 18-35 years with Graves' hyperthyroidism. Sequencing was carried out using blood. The CDR3 here is CSAGLWTGFYEQYF. CDR3 bases: TGCAGTGCTGGACTCTGGACAGGGTTTTACGAGCAGTACTTC.